This T cell receptor beta chain was sequenced in a study of T-cell reconstitution after alpha-beta-depleted transplantation in children (dated by TCRdb to about 2016). Notes on the research overall: The study quantitatively tracked T-cell immune reconstitution after TCRalphabeta/CD19-depleted allogeneic hematopoietic cell transplantation in children using TCR repertoire profiling. The full study reports these points: In some patients, high TCRbeta diversity at day 60 was attributed to recipient T cells and intrathymic progenitors that had survived conditioning. Over the following months the frequencies of hyperexpanded clones went down, and after one year T-cell counts and TCRbeta diversity were mostly credited to newly produced T cells. About two months after transplant, the apparently early recovery of alphabetaT-cell counts reportedly depended on just several hundred clones that had expanded rapidly and came from non-depleted graft cells.

Trimming takes 0 bases from V and 1 base from J, and the germline ends sit 8 bases apart. The CDR1 and CDR2 encoded by the germline V gene are KGHSH and LQKENI. The CDR3 starts with the cysteine, ends with the phenylalanine, and has 15 residues. The CDR3 DNA has 45 bases and is translated from base 1. The treatment or condition tag for this specimen amounts to: allogeneic hematopoietic cell transplantation with graft depleted of TCRalphabeta T cells and CD19 B cells. The children who served as transplant recipients had been given grafts of TCRalphabeta/CD19-depleted allogeneic hematopoietic cells. The library was generated by PCR. The run used an Illumina HiSeq 2500. TCR library preparation used molecular barcoding, with unique molecular identifiers applied to normalize quantification of the TCRbeta repertoire. TCRdb trimmed the raw reads at Q25, called clones with MiXCR and kept productive beta chains. Each record represents a unique CDR3 protein, reported with the most common genes and DNA among its rows. Counted in this sample were around 490,000 distinct CDR3 sequences; about an eighth of them appeared once. In total, the top ten clones hold roughly 15% of the sample.

This clonotype was counted at least ten times. Its antigen is still unknown. The input lacks base qualities; no much larger clone sits a single base away. The chain joins TRBV18 to TRBJ2-3; D gene: possibly TRBD2, on 6 matching bases. The sequence came from a female patient aged 2-15 years who had a stem cell transplant for aplastic anemia, so the T cells may come from the graft donor. Sequences were derived from PBMCs, mostly from graft donor cells, sampled 180 days after TCRalphabeta/CD19-depleted stem cell transplant. CDR3 reads: CASSPPREGTDTQYF. The nucleotides read TGTGCCAGCTCACCACCGAGGGAGGGCACAGATACGCAGTATTTT.